A single sample gave rise to the 29 T cell receptor beta chains below, sequenced in a study of T cells in Graves' hyperthyroidism and ophthalmopathy. The source material, RNA transcripts, was used to amplify TCR beta CDR3 regions. Carried out on the TCR CDR3, a first-round RT-PCR used the HTBI primer set. TCRdb analysed the multiplex PCR reads with MiXCR anew, one entry per CDR3 protein. The sample lists approximately 260,000 distinct CDR3 sequences; 13% to 15% were seen once. Sequenced material: blood. All receptors derive from a woman aged 50 to 60 with Graves' hyperthyroidism that later progressed to Graves' ophthalmopathy.

There are many counts of this clonotype. The genes are TRBV27 and TRBJ2-7, with D possibly TRBD2 on 6 matching bases. This CDR3 comprises 16 residues. Germline V gives CDR1 MNHEY, CDR2 SMNVEV (reference sequence). The V end was cut by 0 bases, the J end by 5 bases, with 17 bases between. CDR3 nucleotides: TGTGCCAGCAGTTTATCGGACTTAGCGGAGAAGGACGAGCAGTACTTC. Its protein is CASSLSDLAEKDEQYF.

There are many counts of this clonotype. The CDR3 DNA sequence: TGTGCCAGCACTCTCAGGGATACTAGCACAGATACGCAGTATTTT. As protein: CASTLRDTSTDTQYF. The chain employs TRBV10-3 and TRBJ2-3; maybe TRBD1 (5 bases). The CDR3 is 15 amino acids. V lost 10 bases and J 0 bases, leaving 17 bases between the germline ends. Germline values: CDR1 ENHRY, CDR2 SYGVKD.

Ten or more counts support this clonotype. The chain couples TRBV29-1 to TRBJ2-7; weak D call: TRBD1 (7 bases). The V gene lost 4 bases and the J gene lost 4 bases, with 17 bases spanning the gap. The CDR3 is 14 residues long. Germline lookup yields CDR1 SQVTM and CDR2 ANQGSEA. CDR3 protein: CSVGPESGGYEQYF. The CDR3 DNA reads TGCAGCGTTGGCCCGGAATCAGGGGGGTACGAGCAGTACTTC.

This clonotype was observed a few times. V is TRBV19 and J is TRBJ1-4, with D perhaps TRBD1 (6 bases). V gave up 4 bases and J gave up 7 bases, with 16 bases separating them. The CDR3 extends over 15 amino acids. Germline V gene sequence: CDR1 LNHDA, CDR2 SQIVND (reference sequence). The chain's CDR3 is CASSSSFGQSEKLFF. CDR3 nucleotides: TGTGCCAGTAGTAGTAGTTTCGGACAGAGTGAAAAACTGTTTTTT.

This chain joins TRBV4-1 and TRBJ2-6; D is unclear. Germline V CDR1 and CDR2: MGHRA, YSYEKL. The CDR3 contains 17 residues. The V end was cut by 1 base, the J end by 1 base, with 11 bases between. The CDR3 region is CASSQGERGSGANVLTF. As DNA, the CDR3 is TGCGCCAGCAGCCAAGGAGAACGCGGTTCTGGGGCCAACGTCCTGACTTTC.

This clonotype appeared many times. The chain carries TRBV5-5 and TRBJ1-1; 7 bases are shared with TRBD1. The V gene's germline CDR1 is SGHKS and CDR2 YYEKEE (reference sequence). V lost 1 base to trimming and J lost 1 base; unmatched junction nucleotides: 4. The CDR3 has 15 residues. The CDR3 coding sequence is TGTGCCAGCAGCTTGTGGCCAGGGGGGAACACTGAAGCTTTCTTT. Its protein is CASSLWPGGNTEAFF. Drawing the rest from reference TRBV5-5 and TRBJ1-1, the complete variable domain is DAGVTQSPTHLIKTRGQQVTLRCSPISGHKSVSWYQQVLGQGPQFIFQYYEKEERGRGNFPDRFSARQFPNYSSELNVNALLLGDSALYLCASSLWPGGNTEAFFGQGTRLTVV.

This clonotype was counted at least ten times. The J gene is TRBJ1-2, the V gene TRBV20-1; no clear D gene. The CDR3 consists of 14 residues. V was cut by 1 base and J by 4 bases, with 13 bases left in between. From germline, CDR1 is DFQATT and CDR2 SNEGSKA (reference sequence). CDR3 sequence reads: CSARAPSRSYGYTF. As DNA, the CDR3 is TGCAGTGCTAGAGCCCCTTCCAGGTCCTATGGCTACACCTTC.

Ten or more counts support this clonotype. V usage is TRBV28 and J usage is TRBJ1-5, with a tentative D call TRBD1 (5 bases). Germline lookup yields CDR1 MDHEN and CDR2 SYDVKM. V lost 5 bases and J lost 7, with 15 bases in between. The length of the CDR3 is 14 residues. The chain's CDR3 is CASSRMGGNQPQHF. CDR3 DNA: TGTGCCAGCAGTCGCATGGGGGGTAACCAGCCCCAGCATTTT.

As regards this clonotype: Being one base from a much bigger clone, this may be a read error. This chain joins TRBV10-1 and TRBJ2-1; possible D gene TRBD1, 6 bases. Germline V gene lookup returns CDR1 WNHNN and CDR2 SYGVQD (reference sequence). Trimming stripped 0 bases from V and 8 bases from J, with 20 bases between. The CDR3 runs 17 residues. The CDR3 nucleotides are TGCGCCAGCAGTGAGTCGATCGTACAGGGCAAGGGCGATGAGCAGTTCTTC. This codes for CASSESIVQGKGDEQFF.

This clonotype was counted ten times or more. The chain carries TRBV5-1 and TRBJ2-1; TRBD2 might be the D (5 bases). The CDR3 contains 13 residues. Trimming removed 0 bases at V and 9 bases at J, with 10 bases between. Looked up from germline, CDR1 is SGHRS and CDR2 is YFSETQ. This CDR3 reads CASSLVGRGEQFF. The CDR3 nucleotides read TGCGCCAGCAGCTTGGTTGGTCGGGGTGAGCAGTTCTTC.

The chain has TRBV12-3 or TRBV12-4 and TRBJ1-6; D ambiguous. With 3 bases removed from V and 3 bases from J, the gap between germline ends came to 3 bases. The CDR3 spans 13 residues. The CDR3 DNA reads TGTGCCAGCAGTTTGGACTATAATTCACCCCTCCACTTT. Translation: CASSLDYNSPLHF.

The chain employs TRBV11-2 and TRBJ2-5; 16 bases match TRBD2. Germline trimming cut 5 bases from V and 4 bases from J; bases unmatched to any gene: 7. This CDR3 spans 17 amino acids. Germline loops: CDR1 SGHAT, CDR2 FQNNGV. The DNA for the CDR3 is TGTGCCAGCAGCCCCGGGACTAGCGGGAGGGCCAGAGAGACCCAGTACTTC. This gives the protein CASSPGTSGRARETQYF. Variable domain in full (rest from reference TRBV11-2 and TRBJ2-5): EAGVAQSPRYKIIEKRQSVAFWCNPISGHATLYWYQQILGQGPKLLIQFQNNGVVDDSQLPKDRFSAERLKGVDSTLKIQPAKLEDSAVYLCASSPGTSGRARETQYFGPGTRLLVL.

Concerning this clonotype: Sequence at one end of the junction differs from germline and may be a read error. The genes are TRBV2 and TRBJ2-1; D might be TRBD1 or TRBD2, each matching 5 bases. Per the germline V gene, CDR1 is SNHLY and CDR2 is FYNNEI. The CDR3 totals 13 residues. CDR3 loop: CTSGQGTVGEQFF. CDR3 coding DNA: TGTACCAGCGGTCAGGGTACAGTAGGTGAGCAGTTCTTC.

This clonotype was seen ten or more times. V and J are TRBV5-1 and TRBJ2-5, with TRBD1 matching over 7 bases. From germline, CDR1 is SGHRS and CDR2 YFSETQ. The CDR3 has 15 amino acids. Trimming took 3 bases from V and 5 from J; bases not matched to a gene: 10. CDR3 DNA sequence: TGCGCCAGCAGCTATCCCGGGCCCAGGGGGGAGACCCAGTACTTC. It yields the protein CASSYPGPRGETQYF.

This clonotype was counted at least ten times. The chain is built from TRBV28 and TRBJ1-6; no reliable D call. Germline values: CDR1 MDHEN, CDR2 SYDVKM. Trimming removed 4 bases at V and 6 bases at J, with 13 bases between. The CDR3 consists of 15 residues. Written as DNA, the CDR3 is TGTGCCAGCAGTTCACTGCGACAAATTAATTCACCCCTCCACTTT. It specifies CASSSLRQINSPLHF. The variable domain in full, with the rest retrieved from reference TRBV28 and TRBJ1-6, is DVKVTQSSRYLVKRTGEKVFLECVQDMDHENMFWYRQDPGLGLRLIYFSYDVKMKEKGDIPEGYSVSREKKERFSLILESASTNQTSMYLCASSSLRQINSPLHFGNGTRLTVT.

There are many counts of this clonotype. The chain combines TRBV15 with TRBJ1-1; D uncertain. V was trimmed by 2 bases and J by 1 base, leaving 2 bases between them. The CDR3 spans 12 residues. In germline, CDR1 is LNHNV, CDR2 YYDKDF (reference sequence). DNA for the CDR3: TGTGCCACCAGCAGAAGGAACACTGAAGCTTTCTTT. Translating gives CATSRRNTEAFF.

Ten or more counts support this clonotype. This rearrangement joins TRBV28 to TRBJ2-7; 8 bases agree with TRBD1. Germline CDR1 reads MDHEN; CDR2 reads SYDVKM. V was clipped by 5 bases and J by 6 bases; unmatched bases: 21. CDR3 size: 18 residues. The CDR3 spells CASSTPGQAWIGECEQYF. The CDR3 coding sequence is TGTGCCAGCAGTACCCCGGGACAGGCGTGGATCGGTGAGTGCGAGCAGTACTTC.

This rearrangement joins TRBV5-1 to TRBJ2-6, with 7 bases fitting TRBD1. The CDR3 spans 17 residues. Germline V CDR1 and CDR2: SGHRS, YFSETQ. The V and J ends lost 0 bases and 0 bases, in that order; junction bases with no gene match: 3. CDR3 in DNA: TGCGCCAGCAGCTTGGGACAGGGACACTCTGGGGCCAACGTCCTGACTTTC. This encodes CASSLGQGHSGANVLTF.

A remark on this clonotype: A read error may explain this, as a much larger clone is one base away. V is TRBV6-1 and J is TRBJ2-3; D may be TRBD1 or TRBD2 (5 bases each). This CDR3 spans 14 amino acids. Germline V gene sequence: CDR1 MNHNS, CDR2 SASEGT. V lost 7 bases and J 4 bases, leaving 15 bases between the germline ends. The chain's CDR3 is CASNGALRADTQYF. DNA of the CDR3: TGTGCCAGCAACGGGGCACTTCGCGCAGATACGCAGTATTTT.

This rearrangement joins TRBV20-1 to TRBJ2-1; 13 bases match TRBD2. Germline V gives CDR1 DFQATT, CDR2 SNEGSKA (reference sequence). The length of the CDR3 is 19 residues. V lost 1 base and J lost 7; bases outside the gene matches: 16. The CDR3 DNA sequence: TGCAGTGCTAGAGCCCTCCGTCGAGGACTAGCGGGAGTTAGGAATGAGCAGTTCTTC. Translated, it gives CSARALRRGLAGVRNEQFF.

For this clonotype: A clone one base away is much larger, so this may be a read error. The J gene is TRBJ2-7, the V gene TRBV5-1; tentative D call: TRBD2 (5 bases). The V and J ends lost 6 bases and 4 bases respectively, with 14 bases between them. This CDR3 comprises 13 residues. CDR1 is SGHRS and CDR2 is YFSETQ in the germline V gene. The CDR3 DNA reads as TGCGCCAGCAACTGGCCGGGAACTTACGAGCAGTACTTC. Protein: CASNWPGTYEQYF.

This clonotype occurred many times. The rearrangement links TRBV28 to TRBJ2-4, with D possibly called TRBD1 or TRBD2 (5 bases each). V lost 6 bases and J lost 5, with 11 bases in between. Per germline, CDR1 MDHEN and CDR2 SYDVKM. CDR3 size: 13 residues. Here the CDR3 DNA reads TGTGCCAGCAGGGTCTCGGGGCAAAACATTCAGTACTTC. Translated, it gives CASRVSGQNIQYF.

This clonotype was detected many times. The gene calls are TRBV12-3 or TRBV12-4 and TRBJ2-3; 8 nucleotides agree with TRBD2. This CDR3 is built from 15 residues. J lost 2 bases, V lost 6 bases, and 7 bases had no gene match. The CDR3 loop is CASRASGSPTDTQYF. DNA for the CDR3: TGTGCCAGCAGGGCCAGCGGGAGTCCCACAGATACGCAGTATTTT.

This clonotype was counted only a few times. This sequence joins TRBV5-5 and TRBJ2-4; D is possibly TRBD1 or TRBD2 (5 bases each). CDR1 is SGHKS, CDR2 YYEKEE, per germline (reference sequence). CDR3 length equals 13 residues. Trimming left V 4 bases short and J 8 bases short, with 13 bases between. The CDR3 reads CASSPGTGDIQYF. DNA of the CDR3: TGTGCCAGCAGCCCAGGGACCGGCGACATTCAGTACTTC. Together with reference TRBV5-5 and TRBJ2-4, the CDR3 gives the full variable domain: DAGVTQSPTHLIKTRGQQVTLRCSPISGHKSVSWYQQVLGQGPQFIFQYYEKEERGRGNFPDRFSARQFPNYSSELNVNALLLGDSALYLCASSPGTGDIQYFGAGTRLSVL.

In its sample, this clonotype was seen many times. The V gene is TRBV19, the J gene TRBJ1-1; possible D gene TRBD1, 5 bases. The germline gives CDR1 LNHDA, CDR2 SQIVND (reference sequence). V dropped 5 bases and J dropped 1 base, with 14 bases sitting between them. The CDR3 covers 15 residues. CDR3 bases: TGTGCCAGTAGTGCACCCGGGACGGCGAACACTGAAGCTTTCTTT. Protein product: CASSAPGTANTEAFF.

Concerning this clonotype: This could be a read error, since a much larger clone is one nucleotide away. The genes are TRBV6-1 and TRBJ1-2; perhaps TRBD1 as D (5 bases). The V and J ends lost 4 bases and 4 bases respectively, with 7 bases between them. Germline V gene sequence: CDR1 MNHNS, CDR2 SASEGT. There are 12 residues in the CDR3. The CDR3 loop reads CASSGQFYGYTF. The CDR3 region has the DNA TGTGCCAGCAGTGGACAGTTCTATGGCTACACCTTC.

This clonotype was counted a few times. The chain uses TRBV6-4 and TRBJ1-2; no firm D call. Trimming shortened V by 2 bases and J by 8 bases, and 15 bases separated the two germline ends. This CDR3 has 14 residues. CDR1 and CDR2 (germline): MRHNA, SNTAGT. For the CDR3, the DNA is TGTGCCAGCAGTGACAGGACGGGCTACGGGGGCTACACCTTC. This sequence encodes CASSDRTGYGGYTF.

This clonotype was detected ten times or more. V and J are TRBV6-1 and TRBJ1-1; D call uncertain. The V gene lost 6 bases and the J gene lost 5 bases, with 16 bases spanning the gap. This CDR3 has 14 amino acids. Germline V gene data show CDR1 as MNHNS and CDR2 as SASEGT. The CDR3 protein is CASSLEQAETEAFF. The CDR3 nucleotides are TGTGCCAGCAGCCTGGAGCAGGCGGAGACTGAAGCTTTCTTT.

The table lists this clonotype with many counts. This chain connects TRBV7-2 to TRBJ2-4, with D possibly being TRBD2 (6 bases). Trimming took 5 bases from V and 3 from J, leaving 17 bases between them. This CDR3 has 16 amino acids. From germline, CDR1 is SGHTA and CDR2 FQGNSA. The CDR3 here is CASSLGGRSGKNIQYF. The CDR3 DNA reads TGTGCCAGCAGCCTTGGGGGGAGGTCGGGCAAAAACATTCAGTACTTC.